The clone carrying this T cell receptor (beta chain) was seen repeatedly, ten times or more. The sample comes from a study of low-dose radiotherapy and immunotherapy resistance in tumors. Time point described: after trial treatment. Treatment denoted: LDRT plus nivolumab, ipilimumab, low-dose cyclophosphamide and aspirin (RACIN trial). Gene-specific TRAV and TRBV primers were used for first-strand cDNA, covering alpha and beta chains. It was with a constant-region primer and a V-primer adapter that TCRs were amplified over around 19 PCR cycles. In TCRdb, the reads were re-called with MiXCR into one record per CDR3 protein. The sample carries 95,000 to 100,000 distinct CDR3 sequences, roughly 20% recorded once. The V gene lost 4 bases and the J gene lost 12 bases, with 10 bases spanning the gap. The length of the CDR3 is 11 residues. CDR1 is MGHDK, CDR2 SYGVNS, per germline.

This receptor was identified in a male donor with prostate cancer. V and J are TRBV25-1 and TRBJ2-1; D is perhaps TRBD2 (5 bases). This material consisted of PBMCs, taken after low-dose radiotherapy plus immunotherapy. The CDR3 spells CASSVPRGQFF. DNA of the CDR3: TGTGCCAGCAGTGTCCCCCGGGGGCAGTTCTTC.